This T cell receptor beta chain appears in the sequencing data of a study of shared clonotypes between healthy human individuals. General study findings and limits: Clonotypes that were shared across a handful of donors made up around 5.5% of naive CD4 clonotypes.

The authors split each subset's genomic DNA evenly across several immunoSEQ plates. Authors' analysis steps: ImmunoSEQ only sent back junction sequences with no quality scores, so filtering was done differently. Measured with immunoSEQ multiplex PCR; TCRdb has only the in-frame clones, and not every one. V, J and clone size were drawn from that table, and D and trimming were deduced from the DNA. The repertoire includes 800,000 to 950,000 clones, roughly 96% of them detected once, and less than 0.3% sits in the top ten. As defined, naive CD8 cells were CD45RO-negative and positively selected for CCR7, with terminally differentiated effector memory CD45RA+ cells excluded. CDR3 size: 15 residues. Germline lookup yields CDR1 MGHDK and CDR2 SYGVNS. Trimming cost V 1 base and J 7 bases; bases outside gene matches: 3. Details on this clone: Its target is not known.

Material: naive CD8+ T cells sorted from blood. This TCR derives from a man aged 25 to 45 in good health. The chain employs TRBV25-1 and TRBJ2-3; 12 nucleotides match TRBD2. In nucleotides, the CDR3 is TGTGCCAGCAGTGAATTTGGACTAGCGGGGCATACGCAGTATTTT. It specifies CASSEFGLAGHTQYF.